This T cell receptor (beta chain) was captured by sequencing in a study of graft-versus-host responses after intestinal transplantation. Overall study: Recipients were given multivisceral, liver-intestinal, or isolated intestinal transplants. Tacrolimus and steroids were given for around 3 years to all recipients after anti-thymocyte globulin induction. Study conclusions and caveats: Levels of circulating GvH clones at their peak were associated with early post-transplant HvG declines. GvH clones appeared in recipient marrow, some first in ileum or blood.

V lost 1 base to trimming and J lost 6 bases, with 8 bases between them. The CDR3 is 12 amino acids. CDR1 is SGHDT, CDR2 YYEEEE, per germline. Here immunoSEQ multiplex PCR was the method, and the copy in TCRdb shows in-frame clones only, minus some. The sample holds around 110,000 clones; 90% are singletons and the top ten take 0.15% to 0.2%. As for this clone: Its antigen is currently unknown.

The sequences come from unstimulated CD4+ T cells sorted from spleen or lymph node cells, collected before intestinal transplant. The rearrangement uses TRBV5-6 and TRBJ2-7; D remains ambiguous. The source is a human donor who received an intestinal transplant. DNA for the CDR3: TGTGCCAGCAGCTTGAATCGAGTCGAGCAGTACTTC. Translating it yields CASSLNRVEQYF.